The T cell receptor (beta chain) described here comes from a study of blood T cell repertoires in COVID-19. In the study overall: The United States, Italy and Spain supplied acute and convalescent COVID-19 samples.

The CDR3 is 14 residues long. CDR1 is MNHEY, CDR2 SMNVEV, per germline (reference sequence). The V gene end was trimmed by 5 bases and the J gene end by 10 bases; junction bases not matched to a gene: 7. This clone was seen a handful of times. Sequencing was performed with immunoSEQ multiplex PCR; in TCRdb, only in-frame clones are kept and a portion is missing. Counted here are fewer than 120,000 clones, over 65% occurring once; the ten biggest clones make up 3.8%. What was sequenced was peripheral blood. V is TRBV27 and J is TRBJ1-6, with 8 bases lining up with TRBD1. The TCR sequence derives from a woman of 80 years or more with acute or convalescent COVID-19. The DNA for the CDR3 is TGTGCCAGCAGTCTAACAGGGGGAAGGTCACCCCTCCACTTT. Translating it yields CASSLTGGRSPLHF.